A selection of T cell receptor beta chains follows, all from one sample in a study. TCRdb independently ran MiXCR on the RT-PCR reads; one entry per CDR3 protein. The sample records about 680,000 distinct CDR3 sequences, over 12% being singletons. The specimen was memory CD4+ T cells from blood. The receptors originated from a female donor in good health, serving as a healthy control. Both conserved end residues are part of each CDR3. The D gene is left open where the match is weak. A clone size is listed for some rows: how often the clone was seen (once, few, many), or a class if it is expanded.

J: TRBJ2-3
V: TRBV20-1
length: 17
size: many
D: TRBD2
DNA: TGCAGTGCTACCAACCCCGAACTAGCGAGTGGAACAGATACGCAGTATTTT
CDR3: CSATNPELASGTDTQYF

J: TRBJ2-7
V: TRBV6-1
length: 16
size: .
D: TRBD2
DNA: TGTGCCAGCAGTGTTATTAGCGGGAGTGTTTCCTACGAGCAGTACTTC
CDR3: CASSVISGSVSYEQYF

J: TRBJ2-2
V: TRBV5-1
length: 15
size: few
D: .
DNA: TGCGCCAGCAGTTTGATAGCGGTCGGCAGCGGGGAGCTGTTTTTT
CDR3: CASSLIAVGSGELFF

J: TRBJ2-1
V: TRBV5-1
length: 16
size: .
D: TRBD2
DNA: TGCGCCAGCAGCTTGGCCGGGACTAGTAGCCTTAATGAGCAGTTCTTC
CDR3: CASSLAGTSSLNEQFF

J: TRBJ2-1
V: TRBV7-2
length: 15
size: .
D: .
DNA: TGTGCCAGCAGTCCTATGGGGGCAGGCTACAATGAGCAGTTCTTC
CDR3: CASSPMGAGYNEQFF

J: TRBJ2-2
V: TRBV6-5
length: 19
size: .
D: TRBD2
DNA: TGTGCCAGCAGTTGGGCCTACCCTACTAGCGGGAGTAACACCGGGGAGCTGTTTTTT
CDR3: CASSWAYPTSGSNTGELFF

J: TRBJ1-2
V: TRBV20-1
length: 13
size: .
D: TRBD1
DNA: TGCAGTGCATCGACAGGGGTGAGCTATGGCTACACCTTC
CDR3: CSASTGVSYGYTF

J: TRBJ1-2
V: TRBV4-2
length: 15
size: few
D: TRBD1
DNA: TGTGCCAGCAGCCACGACAGGGGCCTAAACTATGGCTACACCTTC
CDR3: CASSHDRGLNYGYTF

J: TRBJ2-7
V: TRBV10-3
length: 15
size: few
D: TRBD2
DNA: TGTGCCATCAGAAATAGCGGGAGGGAGAACTACGAGCAGTACTTC
CDR3: CAIRNSGRENYEQYF

J: TRBJ2-5
V: TRBV20-1
length: 14
size: .
D: TRBD1
DNA: TGCAGTGCTGGGGGACAGGGTGTTTGGGAGACCCAGTACTTC
CDR3: CSAGGQGVWETQYF

J: TRBJ2-5
V: TRBV5-1
length: 15
size: .
D: TRBD1
DNA: TGCGCCAGCAGCTCAATGACAGGGAGCGAAGAGACCCAGTACTTC
CDR3: CASSSMTGSEETQYF

J: TRBJ2-1
V: TRBV5-1
length: 17
size: .
D: TRBD2
DNA: TGCGCCAGCAGCAAATCTACTAGCGGGAGGGCCTTTAGTGAGCAGTTCTTC
CDR3: CASSKSTSGRAFSEQFF

J: TRBJ2-3
V: TRBV6-2/TRBV6-3
length: 16
size: few
D: TRBD1
DNA: TGTGCCAGCAGTTACTCGGGACAGGGTTTCACAGATACGCAGTATTTT
CDR3: CASSYSGQGFTDTQYF

J: TRBJ2-2
V: TRBV20-1
length: 15
size: few
D: .
DNA: TGCAGTGCCATCCGCACTAGACCGACATCCGGGGAGCTGTTTTTT
CDR3: CSAIRTRPTSGELFF

J: TRBJ2-3
V: TRBV12-3/TRBV12-4
length: 13
size: .
D: .
DNA: TGTGCCAGCAGTTTAAATCAGCGAGATACGCAGTATTTT
CDR3: CASSLNQRDTQYF

J: TRBJ2-7
V: TRBV5-4
length: 15
size: .
D: TRBD1
DNA: TGTGCCAGCAGCTTGGCAGGGGGCGCCTCCTACGAGCAGTACTTC
CDR3: CASSLAGGASYEQYF

J: TRBJ2-1
V: TRBV5-1
length: 15
size: few
D: TRBD2
DNA: TGCGCCAGCAGCGAGCTTAGCGGGACGGGGAATGAGCAGTTCTTC
CDR3: CASSELSGTGNEQFF

J: TRBJ2-5
V: TRBV6-5
length: 15
size: many
D: .
DNA: TGTGCCAGCTACCCTTTGGGGGAACCCCAAGAGACCCAGTACTTC
CDR3: CASYPLGEPQETQYF

J: TRBJ2-7
V: TRBV5-1
length: 15
size: .
D: .
DNA: TGCGCCAGCAGCTTGGAAACGGACGACTATTACGAGCAGTACTTC
CDR3: CASSLETDDYYEQYF

J: TRBJ1-5
V: TRBV30
length: 13
size: .
D: .
DNA: TGTGCCTGGAGTTTAGATTTCGATCAGCCCCAGCATTTT
CDR3: CAWSLDFDQPQHF

J: TRBJ2-3
V: TRBV11-2
length: 14
size: .
D: .
DNA: TGTGCCAGCAGCTTAGAGCCCAGCGGAGATACGCAGTATTTT
CDR3: CASSLEPSGDTQYF

J: TRBJ2-5
V: TRBV7-8
length: 15
size: many
D: .
DNA: TGTGCCAGCAGCTTAGCGATAGGAGGGGGAGAGACCCAGTACTTC
CDR3: CASSLAIGGGETQYF

J: TRBJ2-3
V: TRBV12-3/TRBV12-4
length: 16
size: many
D: .
DNA: TGTGCCAGCAGTTTAGCGGCGGGGTTTGCCACAGATACGCAGTATTTT
CDR3: CASSLAAGFATDTQYF

J: TRBJ2-2
V: TRBV5-1
length: 15
size: .
D: .
DNA: TGCGCCAGCAGCTTTGCTAGCGCTCAGACCGGGGAGCTGTTTTTT
CDR3: CASSFASAQTGELFF

J: TRBJ2-5
V: TRBV20-1
length: 13
size: many
D: .
DNA: TGCAGTGCCCCCCTGCAGTGGGGAGAGACCCAGTACTTC
CDR3: CSAPLQWGETQYF

J: TRBJ1-1
V: TRBV11-3
length: 13
size: .
D: .
DNA: TGTGCCAGCAGCCAGGGTTTCAACACTGAAGCTTTCTTT
CDR3: CASSQGFNTEAFF

J: TRBJ2-2
V: TRBV7-2
length: 13
size: few
D: .
DNA: TGTGCCAGCAGCGTATGGACAGCCGGGGAGCTGTTTTTT
CDR3: CASSVWTAGELFF

J: TRBJ1-6
V: TRBV6-5
length: 15
size: many
D: TRBD1
DNA: TGTGCCAGCAGTTACGACAGGGTAGGGTCTTCACCCCTCCACTTT
CDR3: CASSYDRVGSSPLHF

J: TRBJ2-1
V: TRBV9
length: 14
size: many
D: .
DNA: TGTGCCAGCAGCGGTCAGGGCTCTTACAATGAGCAGTTCTTC
CDR3: CASSGQGSYNEQFF

J: TRBJ2-3
V: TRBV7-2
length: 14
size: few
D: .
DNA: TGTGCCAGCAGCTTAGGGGCAGGGCCAGATACGCAGTATTTT
CDR3: CASSLGAGPDTQYF

J: TRBJ2-1
V: TRBV27
length: 15
size: many
D: .
DNA: TGTGCCAGCAGTTGGTCGGCGGAGCCGGGCAATGAGCAGTTCTTC
CDR3: CASSWSAEPGNEQFF

J: TRBJ1-2
V: TRBV29-1
length: 14
size: many
D: .
DNA: TGCAGCGTTGGCGAGGCGGGAGGGGACTATGGCTACACCTTC
CDR3: CSVGEAGGDYGYTF

J: TRBJ2-2
V: TRBV5-6
length: 15
size: many
D: .
DNA: TGTGCCAGCAGCTGGGGGACACGAAACACCGGGGAGCTGTTTTTT
CDR3: CASSWGTRNTGELFF

J: TRBJ2-6
V: TRBV20-1
length: 16
size: .
D: .
DNA: TGCAGTGCTAGAGATCTAGTAGAGTCGACGGCCAACGTCCTGACTTTC
CDR3: CSARDLVESTANVLTF

J: TRBJ2-3
V: TRBV20-1
length: 13
size: many
D: .
DNA: TGCAGTGCTAGAGATATTAGCACAGATACGCAGTATTTT
CDR3: CSARDISTDTQYF

J: TRBJ1-2
V: TRBV9
length: 16
size: .
D: .
DNA: TGTGCCAGCAGCGTAGATCCGGGGGCCAGTTTCGATGGCTACACCTTC
CDR3: CASSVDPGASFDGYTF

J: TRBJ2-1
V: TRBV20-1
length: 15
size: .
D: TRBD2
DNA: TGCAGTGCTAGAGAATGGCGGGAGGTCCACAATGAGCAGTTCTTC
CDR3: CSAREWREVHNEQFF

J: TRBJ2-7
V: TRBV9
length: 16
size: few
D: TRBD2
DNA: TGTGCCAGCAGCGCAAGCGGGACTAGCGGGGTTTACGAGCAGTACTTC
CDR3: CASSASGTSGVYEQYF

J: TRBJ2-4
V: TRBV7-9
length: 17
size: few
D: TRBD2
DNA: TGTGCCAGCAGCTTACTTTCTAGCGGAATAGCCAAAAACATTCAGTACTTC
CDR3: CASSLLSSGIAKNIQYF

J: TRBJ2-1
V: TRBV5-1
length: 16
size: .
D: TRBD2
DNA: TGCGCCAGCAGCTTGGAACCGGGGGGGCCATTGACTGAGCAGTTCTTC
CDR3: CASSLEPGGPLTEQFF

J: TRBJ2-2
V: TRBV19
length: 17
size: few
D: TRBD2
DNA: TGTGCCAGTAGACCCTCGGGGGGGGTCTCTAACACCGGGGAGCTGTTTTTT
CDR3: CASRPSGGVSNTGELFF

J: TRBJ2-5
V: TRBV2
length: 15
size: few
D: TRBD1
DNA: TGTGCCAGCACCAACCCGGGACAGGGGGTAGAGACCCAGTACTTC
CDR3: CASTNPGQGVETQYF